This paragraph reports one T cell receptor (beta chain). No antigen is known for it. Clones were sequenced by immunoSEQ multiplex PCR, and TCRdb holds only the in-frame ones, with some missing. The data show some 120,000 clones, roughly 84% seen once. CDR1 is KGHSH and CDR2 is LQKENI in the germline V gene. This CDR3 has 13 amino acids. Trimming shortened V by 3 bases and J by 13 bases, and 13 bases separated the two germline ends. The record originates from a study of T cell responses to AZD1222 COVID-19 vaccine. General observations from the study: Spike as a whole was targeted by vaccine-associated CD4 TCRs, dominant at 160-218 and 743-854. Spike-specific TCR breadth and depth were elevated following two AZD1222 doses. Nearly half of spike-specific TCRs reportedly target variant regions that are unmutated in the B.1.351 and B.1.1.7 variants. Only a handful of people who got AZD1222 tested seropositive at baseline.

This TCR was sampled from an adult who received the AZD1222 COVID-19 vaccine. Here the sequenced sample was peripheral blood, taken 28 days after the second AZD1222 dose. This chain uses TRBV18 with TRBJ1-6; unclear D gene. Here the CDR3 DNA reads TGTGCCAGCTCACCGGAAGAAACCGCTCCCCTCCACTTT. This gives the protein CASSPEETAPLHF.